The source of this TCR beta chain is a study of cytomegalovirus exposure and HLA in healthy donors. Study findings and constraints: Testing in vitro showed three CMV-associated chains specific for CMV antigens. Later work found that TCR association rates differed between HLA loci; DRB1 had the most and HLA-C the fewest.

The CDR3 runs 21 residues. As for this clone: The antigen is not known.

13 Jbeta primers and 60 Vbeta primers were used for the PCR. Produced via immunoSEQ multiplex PCR; TCRdb's table is partial and in-frame only. This sample has about 160,000 clones, with about 82% found just once. Sequenced: PBMCs. The chain carries TRBV21-1 and TRBJ1-1; the table's D call of TRBD1 was not tested on the DNA. TRBV21-1 corresponds to a pseudogene. The receptor was derived from a woman between 25 and 40 years old in good health and CMV-seropositive. CDR3 protein: CASSKEGMDRLLPRGDTEAFF. The CDR3 DNA is TGTGCCAGCAGCAAAGAGGGGATGGACAGGTTATTGCCGAGGGGGGACACTGAAGCTTTCTTT.